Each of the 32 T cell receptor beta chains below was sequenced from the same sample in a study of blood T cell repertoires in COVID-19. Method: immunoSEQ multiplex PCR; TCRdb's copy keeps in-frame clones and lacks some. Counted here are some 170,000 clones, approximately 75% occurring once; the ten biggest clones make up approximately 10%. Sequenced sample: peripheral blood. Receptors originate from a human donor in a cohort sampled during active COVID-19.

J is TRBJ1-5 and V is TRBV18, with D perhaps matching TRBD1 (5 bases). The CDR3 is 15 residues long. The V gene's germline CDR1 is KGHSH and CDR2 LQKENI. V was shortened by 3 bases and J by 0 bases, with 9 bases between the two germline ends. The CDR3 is CASSPGPYSNQPQHF. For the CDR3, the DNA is TGTGCCAGCTCACCGGGGCCCTATAGCAATCAGCCCCAGCATTTT.

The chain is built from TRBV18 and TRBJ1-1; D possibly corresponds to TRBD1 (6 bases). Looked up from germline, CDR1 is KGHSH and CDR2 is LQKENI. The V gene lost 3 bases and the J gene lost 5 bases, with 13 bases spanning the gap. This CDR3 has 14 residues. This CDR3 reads CASSPNRERTEAFF. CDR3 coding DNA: TGTGCCAGCTCACCCAACAGGGAGAGGACTGAAGCTTTCTTT. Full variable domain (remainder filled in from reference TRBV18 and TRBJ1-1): NAGVMQNPRHLVRRRGQEARLRCSPMKGHSHVYWYRQLPEEGLKFMVYLQKENIIDESGMPKERFSAEFPKEGPSILRIQQVVRGDSAAYFCASSPNRERTEAFFGQGTRLTVV.

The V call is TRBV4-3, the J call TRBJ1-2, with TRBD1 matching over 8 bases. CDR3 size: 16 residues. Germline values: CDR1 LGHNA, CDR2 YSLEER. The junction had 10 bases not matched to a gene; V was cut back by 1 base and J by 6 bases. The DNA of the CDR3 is TGCGCCAGCAGCCAAGCCCCCGGGACAGGCACGGATGGCTACACCTTC. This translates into CASSQAPGTGTDGYTF.

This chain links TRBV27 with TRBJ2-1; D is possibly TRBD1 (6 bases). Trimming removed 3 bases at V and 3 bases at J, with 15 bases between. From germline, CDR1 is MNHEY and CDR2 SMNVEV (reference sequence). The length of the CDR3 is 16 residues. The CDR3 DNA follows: TGTGCCAGCAGTTTGGTAGCGTTAGGGGGCTACAATGAGCAGTTCTTC. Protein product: CASSLVALGGYNEQFF.

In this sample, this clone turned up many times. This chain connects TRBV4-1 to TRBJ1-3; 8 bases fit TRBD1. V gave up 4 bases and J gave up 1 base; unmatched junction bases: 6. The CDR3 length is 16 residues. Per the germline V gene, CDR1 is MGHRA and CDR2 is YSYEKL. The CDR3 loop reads CASSPGQGPSGNTIYF. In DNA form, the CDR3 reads TGCGCCAGCAGCCCTGGACAGGGTCCTTCTGGAAACACCATATATTTT.

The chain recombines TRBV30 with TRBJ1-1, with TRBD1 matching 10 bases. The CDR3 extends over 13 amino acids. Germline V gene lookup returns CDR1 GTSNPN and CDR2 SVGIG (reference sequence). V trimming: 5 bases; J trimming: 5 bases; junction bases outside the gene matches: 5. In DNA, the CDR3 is TGTGCCTGGGAGACAGGGGGCGGAACTGAAGCTTTCTTT. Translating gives CAWETGGGTEAFF.

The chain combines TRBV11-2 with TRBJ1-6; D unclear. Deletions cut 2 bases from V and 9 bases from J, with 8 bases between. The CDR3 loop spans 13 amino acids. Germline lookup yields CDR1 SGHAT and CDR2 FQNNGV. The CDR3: CASSLSTGSPLHF. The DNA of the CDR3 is TGTGCCAGCAGCTTATCCACGGGTTCACCCCTCCACTTT.

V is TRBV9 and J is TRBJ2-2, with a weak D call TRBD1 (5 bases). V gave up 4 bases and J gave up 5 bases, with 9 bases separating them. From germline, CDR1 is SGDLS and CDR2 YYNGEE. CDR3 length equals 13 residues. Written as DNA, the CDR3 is TGTGCCAGCAGCCCAACAGGAACCGGGGAGCTGTTTTTT. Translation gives CASSPTGTGELFF.

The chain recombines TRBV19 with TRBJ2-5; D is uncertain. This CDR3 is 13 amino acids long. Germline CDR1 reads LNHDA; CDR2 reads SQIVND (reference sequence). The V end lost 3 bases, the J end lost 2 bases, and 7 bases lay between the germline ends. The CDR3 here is CASSMARQETQYF. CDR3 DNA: TGTGCCAGTAGTATGGCGCGGCAAGAGACCCAGTACTTC.

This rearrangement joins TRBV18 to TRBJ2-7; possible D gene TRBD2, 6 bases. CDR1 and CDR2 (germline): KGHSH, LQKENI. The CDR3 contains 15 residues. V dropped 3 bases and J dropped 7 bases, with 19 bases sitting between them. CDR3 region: CASSPGVAVREEQYF. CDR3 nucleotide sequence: TGTGCCAGCTCACCGGGGGTAGCGGTCCGGGAAGAGCAGTACTTC.

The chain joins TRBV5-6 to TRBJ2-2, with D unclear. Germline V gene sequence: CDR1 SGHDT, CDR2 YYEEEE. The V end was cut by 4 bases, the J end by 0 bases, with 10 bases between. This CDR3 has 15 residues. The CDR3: CASSPQQTNTGELFF. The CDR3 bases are TGTGCCAGCAGCCCACAACAGACGAACACCGGGGAGCTGTTTTTT.

In DNA form, the CDR3 reads TGTGCCAGTAGTATTTCGAGCGGGGGTCACAATGAGCAGTTCTTC. Its translation: CASSISSGGHNEQFF. The chain carries TRBV19 and TRBJ2-1; 8 bases agree with TRBD2. This CDR3 contains 15 residues. V was pared by 3 bases and J by 5 bases, with 6 bases of the junction left unmatched. Germline CDR1 LNHDA, CDR2 SQIVND (reference sequence).

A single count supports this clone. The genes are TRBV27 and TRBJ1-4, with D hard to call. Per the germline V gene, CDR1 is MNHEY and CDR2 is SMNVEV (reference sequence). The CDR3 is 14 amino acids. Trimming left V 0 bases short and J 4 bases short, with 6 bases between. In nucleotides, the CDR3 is TGTGCCAGCAGTTTATCGCAGTATAATGAAAAACTGTTTTTT. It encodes CASSLSQYNEKLFF.

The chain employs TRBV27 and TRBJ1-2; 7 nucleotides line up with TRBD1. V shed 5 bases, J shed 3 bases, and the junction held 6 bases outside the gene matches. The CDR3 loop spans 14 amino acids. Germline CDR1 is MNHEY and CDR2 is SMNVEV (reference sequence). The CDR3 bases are TGTGCCAGCAGTCGGTCCGGGACAGACTATGGCTACACCTTC. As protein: CASSRSGTDYGYTF.

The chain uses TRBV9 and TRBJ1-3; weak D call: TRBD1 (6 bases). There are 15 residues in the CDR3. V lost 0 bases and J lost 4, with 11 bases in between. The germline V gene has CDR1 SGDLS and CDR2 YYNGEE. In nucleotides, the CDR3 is TGTGCCAGCAGCGTAGTTTCGGGGACAGGAAACACCATATATTTT. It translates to CASSVVSGTGNTIYF. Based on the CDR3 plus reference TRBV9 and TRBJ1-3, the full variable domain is DSGVTQTPKHLITATGQRVTLRCSPRSGDLSVYWYQQSLDQGLQFLIQYYNGEERAKGNILERFSAQQFPDLHSELNLSSLELGDSALYFCASSVVSGTGNTIYFGEGSWLTVV.

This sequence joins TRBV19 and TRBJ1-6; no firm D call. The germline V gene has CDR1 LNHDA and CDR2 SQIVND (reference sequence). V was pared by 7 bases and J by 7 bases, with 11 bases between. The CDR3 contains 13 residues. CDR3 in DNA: TGTGCCAGTACAGGTGGGAGAAATTCACCCCTCCACTTT. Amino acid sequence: CASTGGRNSPLHF.

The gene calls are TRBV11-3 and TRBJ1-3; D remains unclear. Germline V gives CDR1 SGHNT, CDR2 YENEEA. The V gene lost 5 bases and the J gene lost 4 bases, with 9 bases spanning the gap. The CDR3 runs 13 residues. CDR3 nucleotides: TGTGCCAGCAGCCCCGGTCCCGGAAACACCATATATTTT. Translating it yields CASSPGPGNTIYF.

CDR3 DNA sequence: TGTGCCATCTCCACCGGGACAGGGGGTTTATTGAACTATGGCTACACCTTC. Translated, it gives CAISTGTGGLLNYGYTF. V is TRBV10-3 and J is TRBJ1-2; 11 nucleotides match TRBD1. The trim removed 8 bases at V and 2 bases at J, leaving 13 bases unmatched. CDR1 and CDR2 (germline): ENHRY, SYGVKD. The CDR3 totals 17 residues.

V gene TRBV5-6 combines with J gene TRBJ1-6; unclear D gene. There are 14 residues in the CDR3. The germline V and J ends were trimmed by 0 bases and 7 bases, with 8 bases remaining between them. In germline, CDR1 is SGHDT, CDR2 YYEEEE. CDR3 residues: CASSLAARNSPLHF. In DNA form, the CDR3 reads TGTGCCAGCAGCTTGGCAGCGAGGAATTCACCCCTCCACTTT.

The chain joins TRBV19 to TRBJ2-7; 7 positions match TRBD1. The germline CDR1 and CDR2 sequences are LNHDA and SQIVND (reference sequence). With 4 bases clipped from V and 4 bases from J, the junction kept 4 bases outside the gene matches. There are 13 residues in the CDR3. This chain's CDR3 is CASSTGQKYEQYF. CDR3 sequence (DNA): TGTGCCAGTAGTACGGGACAGAAGTACGAGCAGTACTTC.

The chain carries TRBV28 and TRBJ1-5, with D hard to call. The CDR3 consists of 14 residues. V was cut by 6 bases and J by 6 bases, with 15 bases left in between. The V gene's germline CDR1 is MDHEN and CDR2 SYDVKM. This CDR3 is CASSNSGMSQPQHF. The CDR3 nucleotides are TGTGCCAGCAGCAACTCCGGGATGAGTCAGCCCCAGCATTTT.

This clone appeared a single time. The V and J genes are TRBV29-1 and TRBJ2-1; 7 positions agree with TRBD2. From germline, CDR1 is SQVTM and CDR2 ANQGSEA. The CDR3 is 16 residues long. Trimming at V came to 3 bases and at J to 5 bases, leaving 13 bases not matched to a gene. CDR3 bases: TGCAGCGTTGATAAGGGTCGGAGCGGGGTACACAATGAGCAGTTCTTC. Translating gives CSVDKGRSGVHNEQFF.

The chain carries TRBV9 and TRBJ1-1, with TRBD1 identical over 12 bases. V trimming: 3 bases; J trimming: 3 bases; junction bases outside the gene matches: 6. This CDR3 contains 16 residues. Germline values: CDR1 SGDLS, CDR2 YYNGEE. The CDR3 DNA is TGTGCCAGCAGCGCCCGGGACAGGGGGCAATACACTGAAGCTTTCTTT. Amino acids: CASSARDRGQYTEAFF.

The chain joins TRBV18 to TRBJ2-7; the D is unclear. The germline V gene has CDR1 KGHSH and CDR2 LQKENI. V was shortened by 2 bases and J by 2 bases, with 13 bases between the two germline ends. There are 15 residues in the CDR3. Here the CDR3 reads CASSPGLTSTYEQYF. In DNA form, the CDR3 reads TGTGCCAGCTCACCAGGATTGACTTCCACCTACGAGCAGTACTTC.

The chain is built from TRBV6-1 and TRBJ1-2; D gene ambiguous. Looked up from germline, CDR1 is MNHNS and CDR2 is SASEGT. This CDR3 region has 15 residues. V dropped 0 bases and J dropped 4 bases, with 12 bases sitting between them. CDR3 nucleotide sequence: TGTGCCAGCAGTGAAGCTTTAACGCCGAGCTATGGCTACACCTTC. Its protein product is CASSEALTPSYGYTF.

The CDR3 DNA reads TGTGCCGTTTTGGGAACAGGGATCTATGGCTACACCTTC. Residues: CAVLGTGIYGYTF. This sequence joins TRBV7-2 and TRBJ1-2; weak D call: TRBD1 (6 bases). This CDR3 region has 13 residues. Trimming left V 11 bases short and J 4 bases short, with 17 bases between. Germline assignment: CDR1 SGHTA and CDR2 FQGNSA.

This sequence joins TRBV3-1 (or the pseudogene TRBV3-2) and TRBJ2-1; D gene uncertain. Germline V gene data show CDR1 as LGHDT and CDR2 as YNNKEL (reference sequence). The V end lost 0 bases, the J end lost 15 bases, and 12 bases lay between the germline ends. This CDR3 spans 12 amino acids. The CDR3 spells CASSQEAIVWFF. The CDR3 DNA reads TGTGCCAGCAGCCAAGAAGCGATAGTGTGGTTCTTC.

CDR3 sequence (DNA): TGTGCCAGCAGTGACTCGGCGGGCGGGGAGCTGTTTTTT. Translation: CASSDSAGGELFF. The chain recombines TRBV6-4 with TRBJ2-2; TRBD2 is a possible D gene (5 bases). The CDR3 contains 13 residues. Germline V gives CDR1 MRHNA, CDR2 SNTAGT. V was pared by 0 bases and J by 7 bases, with 6 bases between.

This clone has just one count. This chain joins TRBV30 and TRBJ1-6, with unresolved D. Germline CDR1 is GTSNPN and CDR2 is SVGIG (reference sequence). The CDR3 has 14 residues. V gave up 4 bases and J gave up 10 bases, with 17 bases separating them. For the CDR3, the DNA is TGTGCCTGGACCACTGGGCAGCCTGGCTCACCCCTCCACTTT. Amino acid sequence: CAWTTGQPGSPLHF.

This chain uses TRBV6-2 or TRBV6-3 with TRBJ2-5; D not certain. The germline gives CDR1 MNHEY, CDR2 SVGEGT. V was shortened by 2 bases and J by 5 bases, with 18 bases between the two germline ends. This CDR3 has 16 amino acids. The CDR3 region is CASSYTLRWSRETQYF. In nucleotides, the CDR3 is TGTGCCAGCAGTTACACCCTGAGGTGGAGCCGGGAGACCCAGTACTTC.

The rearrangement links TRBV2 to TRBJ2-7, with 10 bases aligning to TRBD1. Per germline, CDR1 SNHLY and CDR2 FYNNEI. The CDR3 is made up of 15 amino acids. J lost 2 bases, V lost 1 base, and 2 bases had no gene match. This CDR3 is CASSEGGQGAYEQYF. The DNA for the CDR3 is TGTGCCAGCAGTGAAGGCGGACAGGGGGCCTACGAGCAGTACTTC.

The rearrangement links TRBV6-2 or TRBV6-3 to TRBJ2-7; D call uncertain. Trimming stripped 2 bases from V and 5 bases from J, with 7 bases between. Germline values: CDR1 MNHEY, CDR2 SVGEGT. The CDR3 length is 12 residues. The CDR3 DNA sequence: TGTGCCAGCAGTTACACGGTGGACGAGCAGTACTTC. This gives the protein CASSYTVDEQYF.